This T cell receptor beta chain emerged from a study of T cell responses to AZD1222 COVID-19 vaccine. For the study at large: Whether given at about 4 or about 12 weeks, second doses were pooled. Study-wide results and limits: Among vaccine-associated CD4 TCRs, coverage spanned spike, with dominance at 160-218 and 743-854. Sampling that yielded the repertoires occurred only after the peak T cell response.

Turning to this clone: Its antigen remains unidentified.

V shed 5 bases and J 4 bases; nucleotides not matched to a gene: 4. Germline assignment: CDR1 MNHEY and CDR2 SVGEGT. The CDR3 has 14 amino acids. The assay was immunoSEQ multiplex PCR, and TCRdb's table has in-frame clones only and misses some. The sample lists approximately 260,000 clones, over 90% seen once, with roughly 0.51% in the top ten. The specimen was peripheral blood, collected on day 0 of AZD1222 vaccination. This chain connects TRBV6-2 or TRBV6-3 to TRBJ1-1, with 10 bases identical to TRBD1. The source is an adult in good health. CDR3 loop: CASSMGQGTTEAFF. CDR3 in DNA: TGTGCCAGCAGTATGGGACAGGGGACCACTGAAGCTTTCTTT.